This T cell receptor beta chain was captured by sequencing in a study of control samples from healthy donors and cancer patients. The repertoire was sequenced with immunoSEQ multiplex PCR; TCRdb's copy has only in-frame clones and lacks some. The data contain about 80,000 clones, over 85% of them singletons. This clone was recorded many times. The V gene lost 4 bases and the J gene lost 0 bases, with 13 bases spanning the gap. This CDR3 has 15 amino acids. Germline CDR1 GTSNPN, CDR2 SVGIG (reference sequence). The V call is TRBV30, the J call TRBJ1-5; a possible D gene is TRBD1 (6 bases). This receptor was identified in a man aged 50-60 years in good health. What was sequenced was blood. CDR3 nucleotides: TGTGCCTGGACCGAGGACAGCCATAGCAATCAGCCCCAGCATTTT. This sequence encodes CAWTEDSHSNQPQHF.